Shown below are 17 T cell receptor beta chains from a single sample sequenced in a study of CD8 T cells in Susac syndrome. Reverse transcription of roughly 0.45 to 1 ug RNA used random hexamers. TCRdb re-called the immunoSEQ multiplex PCR reads with MiXCR, one entry per CDR3 protein. This sample has more than 55,000 distinct CDR3 sequences, with under 96% found just once. The sequencing input was CD4+ T cells from PBMCs. All receptors come from a human donor with multiple sclerosis.

This clonotype was found once. This chain uses TRBV2 with TRBJ2-3; 10 bases match TRBD2. The CDR3 has 15 residues. Trimming removed 4 bases from V and 2 bases from J; junction bases left unmatched: 3. In germline, CDR1 is SNHLY, CDR2 FYNNEI. CDR3 bases: TGTGCCAGCAGTGTACTAGCGGGGTTCACAGATACGCAGTATTTT. Residues: CASSVLAGFTDTQYF.

The chain is built from TRBV27 and TRBJ1-1; 10 bases line up with TRBD1. CDR1 and CDR2 (germline): MNHEY, SMNVEV (reference sequence). The CDR3 has 18 amino acids. V trimming: 5 bases; J trimming: 3 bases; junction bases outside the gene matches: 15. CDR3 in amino acids: CASSIGVGTGARDTEAFF. The CDR3 DNA sequence: TGTGCCAGCAGTATTGGGGTCGGGACAGGGGCGAGAGACACTGAAGCTTTCTTT.

The rearrangement uses TRBV3-1 and TRBJ1-1; D not resolved. CDR1 and CDR2 from the germline V gene are LGHDT and YNNKEL (reference sequence). This CDR3 has 14 amino acids. Trimming took 2 bases from V and 1 from J, leaving 8 bases between them. CDR3: CASSQRTSNTEAFF. As DNA, the CDR3 is TGTGCCAGCAGCCAAAGGACTTCGAACACTGAAGCTTTCTTT.

V and J are TRBV7-2 and TRBJ2-7; the D gene is possibly TRBD1 (7 bases). This CDR3 contains 15 residues. V was trimmed by 6 bases and J by 3 bases, leaving 18 bases between them. In germline, CDR1 is SGHTA, CDR2 FQGNSA. The CDR3 DNA is TGTGCCAGCAGGTATCAGGGGGGATCGGGCTACGAGCAGTACTTC. It encodes CASRYQGGSGYEQYF.

This clonotype was counted once. The chain carries TRBV11-2 and TRBJ1-6; D unresolved. This CDR3 has 15 amino acids. The germline V and J ends were trimmed by 2 bases and 2 bases, with 7 bases remaining between them. CDR1 is SGHAT and CDR2 is FQNNGV in the germline V gene. The DNA for the CDR3 is TGTGCCAGCAGCTTAAGGATTCCCTATAATTCACCCCTCCACTTT. Protein product: CASSLRIPYNSPLHF.

This sequence joins TRBV7-9 and TRBJ2-1; no clear D. Trimming left V 0 bases short and J 3 bases short, with 6 bases between. CDR3 length: 14 amino acids. Germline CDR1 SEHNR, CDR2 FQNEAQ (reference sequence). CDR3 region: CASSLASRYNEQFF. The CDR3 DNA follows: TGTGCCAGCAGCTTAGCCTCCCGCTACAATGAGCAGTTCTTC.

V and J are TRBV29-1 and TRBJ2-1, with D perhaps matching TRBD1 (6 bases). The length of the CDR3 is 14 residues. The germline V gene has CDR1 SQVTM and CDR2 ANQGSEA. V was shortened by 5 bases and J by 0 bases, with 11 bases between the two germline ends. In nucleotides, the CDR3 is TGCAGCGTTTCCGGGACACTCTCCTACAATGAGCAGTTCTTC. Amino acid sequence: CSVSGTLSYNEQFF.

V is TRBV3-1 and J is TRBJ2-1, with 9 bases that match TRBD2. J gave up 6 bases and V 1 base, and 7 bases lay outside the gene matches. This CDR3 region has 16 residues. Germline CDR1 LGHDT, CDR2 YNNKEL (reference sequence). CDR3 nucleotides: TGTGCCAGCAGCCAAGTTAAACCAGCGGGGGGCAATGAGCAGTTCTTC. It specifies CASSQVKPAGGNEQFF.

The chain couples TRBV12-3 or TRBV12-4 to TRBJ1-5; 8 bases agree with TRBD1. The J segment lost 7 bases and the V segment lost 6 bases, leaving 11 bases of the junction unmatched. The CDR3 is 15 residues long. CDR3 sequence (DNA): TGTGCCAGCAGCCTGACAGGGGATCGGGAACAGCCCCAGCATTTT. Encoded protein: CASSLTGDREQPQHF.

The CDR3 nucleotides are TGTGCCACCCGACAGGGCAGCTCCTACAATGAGCAGTTCTTC. Encoded protein: CATRQGSSYNEQFF. The V and J genes are TRBV19 and TRBJ2-1, with 7 bases lining up with TRBD1. This CDR3 is built from 14 residues. The V gene's germline CDR1 is LNHDA and CDR2 SQIVND (reference sequence). V trimming: 10 bases; J trimming: 0 bases; junction bases outside the gene matches: 6.

The rearrangement links TRBV9 to TRBJ2-3; TRBD2 matches at 8 bases. V lost 0 bases to trimming and J lost 6 bases; unmatched junction nucleotides: 9. The CDR3 loop spans 16 amino acids. Germline V gene data show CDR1 as SGDLS and CDR2 as YYNGEE. The chain's CDR3 is CASSVESGGPGDTQYF. The DNA for the CDR3 is TGTGCCAGCAGCGTAGAGAGCGGGGGACCCGGGGATACGCAGTATTTT.

The chain is built from TRBV6-6 and TRBJ2-5; D call uncertain. Germline V gene sequence: CDR1 MNHNY, CDR2 SVGAGI (reference sequence). There are 14 residues in the CDR3. The V end lost 5 bases, the J end lost 7 bases, and 17 bases lay between the germline ends. CDR3 DNA: TGTGCCAGCAGTCCCTCGGGCGATATAGGGACCCAGTACTTC. This sequence encodes CASSPSGDIGTQYF.

The J gene is TRBJ2-3, the V gene TRBV12-3 or TRBV12-4, with 7 bases lining up with TRBD1. Trimming cost V 1 base and J 2 bases; bases outside gene matches: 12. The CDR3 covers 18 residues. The CDR3 loop reads CASSLDFRDSPYTDTQYF. The CDR3 nucleotides read TGTGCCAGCAGTTTAGATTTCCGGGACAGCCCATACACAGATACGCAGTATTTT.

V usage is TRBV7-2 and J usage is TRBJ2-1, with 7 bases aligning to TRBD1. In germline, CDR1 is SGHTA, CDR2 FQGNSA. The V and J ends lost 6 bases and 4 bases, in that order; junction bases with no gene match: 9. The CDR3 has 15 residues. This CDR3 is CASSSGTVRYNEQFF. The CDR3 DNA reads as TGTGCCAGCAGTTCTGGGACAGTCAGGTACAATGAGCAGTTCTTC.

The gene calls are TRBV12-3 or TRBV12-4 and TRBJ1-1; no reliable D call. V dropped 4 bases and J dropped 3 bases, with 9 bases sitting between them. The CDR3 has 13 amino acids. This CDR3 is CASSSGKHTEAFF. In DNA form, the CDR3 reads TGTGCCAGCAGTTCCGGGAAACACACTGAAGCTTTCTTT.

This chain connects TRBV6-5 to TRBJ1-6; D uncertain. The CDR3 totals 15 residues. Germline CDR1 is MNHEY and CDR2 is SVGAGI. V lost 2 bases to trimming and J lost 8 bases, with 13 bases between them. The CDR3 region has the DNA TGTGCCAGCAGTTACGATTGGGCCGGGGATTCACCCCTCCACTTT. Translation gives CASSYDWAGDSPLHF.

The chain is built from TRBV24-1 and TRBJ2-5; D remains unclear. Deletions cut 2 bases from V and 6 bases from J, with 12 bases between. Germline CDR1 and CDR2: KGHDR and SFDVKD. This CDR3 has 14 residues. This chain's CDR3 is CATSDSGLEKTQYF. The CDR3 nucleotides read TGTGCCACCAGTGATTCCGGTTTGGAGAAGACCCAGTACTTC.